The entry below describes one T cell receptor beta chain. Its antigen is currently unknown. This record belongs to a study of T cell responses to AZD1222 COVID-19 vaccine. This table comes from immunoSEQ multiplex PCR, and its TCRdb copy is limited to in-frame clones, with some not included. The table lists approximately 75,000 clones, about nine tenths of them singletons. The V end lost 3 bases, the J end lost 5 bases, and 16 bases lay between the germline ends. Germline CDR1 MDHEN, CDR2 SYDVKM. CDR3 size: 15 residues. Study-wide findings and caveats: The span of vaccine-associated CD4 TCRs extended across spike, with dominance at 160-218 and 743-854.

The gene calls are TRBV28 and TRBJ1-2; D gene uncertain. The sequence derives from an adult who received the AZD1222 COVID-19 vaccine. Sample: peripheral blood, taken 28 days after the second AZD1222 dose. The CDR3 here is CASSLPSAGTYGYTF. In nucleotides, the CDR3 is TGTGCCAGCAGTTTGCCTTCAGCCGGAACGTATGGCTACACCTTC.